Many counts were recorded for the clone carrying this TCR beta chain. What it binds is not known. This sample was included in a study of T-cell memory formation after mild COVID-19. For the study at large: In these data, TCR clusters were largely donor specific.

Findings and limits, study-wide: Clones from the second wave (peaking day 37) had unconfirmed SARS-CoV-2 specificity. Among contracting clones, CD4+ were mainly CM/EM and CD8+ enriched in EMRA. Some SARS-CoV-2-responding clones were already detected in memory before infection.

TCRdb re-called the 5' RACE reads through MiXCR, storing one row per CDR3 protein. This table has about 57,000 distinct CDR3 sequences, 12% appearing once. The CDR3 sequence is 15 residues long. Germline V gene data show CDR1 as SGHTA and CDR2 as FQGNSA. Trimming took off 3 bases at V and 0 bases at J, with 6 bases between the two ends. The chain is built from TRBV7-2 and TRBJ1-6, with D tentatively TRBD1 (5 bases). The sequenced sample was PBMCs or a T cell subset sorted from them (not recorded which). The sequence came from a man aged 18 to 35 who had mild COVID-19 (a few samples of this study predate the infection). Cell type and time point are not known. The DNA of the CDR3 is TGTGCCAGCAGCTTGGGGGGCTCCTATAATTCACCCCTCCACTTT. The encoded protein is CASSLGGSYNSPLHF.